What follows are 18 T cell receptor beta chains derived from one specimen sequenced in a study of shared clonotypes between healthy human individuals. TCRdb's table, derived via immunoSEQ multiplex PCR, lists solely in-frame clones and lacks some. The sample consists of roughly 700,000 clones, approximately 79% of them appearing once. The source material was memory CD4+ T cells sorted from blood. Described subset: CD45RA-negative fraction. The receptors come from a woman aged 25 to 45 in good health.

The rearrangement joins TRBV5-4 to TRBJ1-1; 9 positions agree with TRBD1. Trimming removed 4 bases from V and 1 base from J; junction bases left unmatched: 8. CDR1 is SGHNT and CDR2 is YYREEE in the germline V gene (reference sequence). There are 16 residues in the CDR3. The CDR3 sequence is CASSRGDRVANTEAFF. CDR3 sequence (DNA): TGTGCCAGCAGCCGCGGGGACAGGGTGGCGAACACTGAAGCTTTCTTT.

This clone was observed once. V gene TRBV7-2 combines with J gene TRBJ2-7; 9 positions agree with TRBD2. V shed 4 bases and J 6 bases; nucleotides not matched to a gene: 10. The CDR3 has 15 residues. Per germline, CDR1 SGHTA and CDR2 FQGNSA. This CDR3 reads CASSYSSGNSIEQYF. CDR3 DNA: TGTGCCAGCAGCTACTCTAGCGGGAACTCCATCGAGCAGTACTTC.

This clone was observed once. V is TRBV6-5 and J is TRBJ1-2, with D uncertain. The V and J ends lost 2 bases and 5 bases respectively, with 9 bases between them. The CDR3 extends over 13 amino acids. CDR1 is MNHEY and CDR2 is SVGAGI in the germline V gene. CDR3 in amino acids: CASSYPPRYGYTF. As DNA, the CDR3 is TGTGCCAGCAGTTACCCACCCCGGTATGGCTACACCTTC.

The rearrangement links TRBV5-1 to TRBJ2-2; weak D call: TRBD2 (6 bases). The germline V gene encodes CDR1 SGHRS and CDR2 YFSETQ. CDR3 length equals 16 residues. Trimming removed 2 bases from V and 1 base from J, with 12 bases in between. This chain's CDR3 is CASSFPRAGNTGELFF. CDR3 bases: TGCGCCAGCAGCTTTCCGAGAGCGGGGAACACCGGGGAGCTGTTTTTT.

The chain joins TRBV25-1 to TRBJ2-4; a possible D gene is TRBD1 (7 bases). V lost 7 bases and J lost 2, with 21 bases in between. The CDR3 totals 17 residues. Germline V lookup: CDR1 MGHDK, CDR2 SYGVNS. The chain's CDR3 is CASTEASPGGSKNIQYF. CDR3 DNA sequence: TGTGCCAGCACCGAAGCCTCCCCAGGGGGGTCCAAAAACATTCAGTACTTC.

This rearrangement joins TRBV5-1 to TRBJ2-2; no clear D gene. CDR3 size: 14 residues. V lost 1 base to trimming and J lost 4 bases, with 8 bases between them. Germline V gene data show CDR1 as SGHRS and CDR2 as YFSETQ. The CDR3 DNA reads as TGCGCCAGCAGCTTGTTTCCCACCACCGGGGAGCTGTTTTTT. It translates to CASSLFPTTGELFF.

The V call is TRBV12-5, the J call TRBJ2-1, with D hard to call. In germline, CDR1 is LGHNT, CDR2 FRNRAP. V lost 2 bases, J lost 12 bases, and 8 bases lay in between. The CDR3 covers 11 residues. In DNA, the CDR3 is TGTGCTAGTGGTTTGTTGGTCTGGCAGTTCTTC. This sequence encodes CASGLLVWQFF.

This CDR3 is CASSLEGVHSGNTIYF. The CDR3 nucleotides are TGCGCCAGCAGCTTGGAGGGGGTACACTCTGGAAACACCATATATTTT. The chain recombines TRBV5-1 with TRBJ1-3; perhaps TRBD1 as D (6 bases). CDR3 length: 16 amino acids. The V gene lost 0 bases and the J gene lost 0 bases, with 10 bases spanning the gap. Germline CDR1 is SGHRS and CDR2 is YFSETQ.

The chain uses TRBV5-4 and TRBJ2-3, with 12 bases aligning to TRBD2. The V gene's germline CDR1 is SGHNT and CDR2 YYREEE (reference sequence). The CDR3 totals 16 residues. The V segment lost 2 bases and the J segment 4 bases; nucleotides outside the gene matches: 5. As DNA, the CDR3 is TGTGCCAGCAGCTTCGCTAGCGGGGGGGGGCCAGATACGCAGTATTTT. It yields the protein CASSFASGGGPDTQYF.

Regarding this clone: The junction departs from the called germline gene at one end, perhaps through a read error. CDR3 sequence reads: CAGSLGYISYEQYF. The CDR3 nucleotides are TGCGCCGGCAGCTTGGGTTACATATCCTACGAGCAGTACTTC. The rearrangement joins TRBV5-1 to TRBJ2-7; D is undetermined. The CDR3 runs 14 residues. In germline, CDR1 is SGHRS, CDR2 YFSETQ.

CDR3 in DNA: TGTGCCAGCAGTGATCTGGGGGTGACCCAGTACTTC. Amino acid sequence: CASSDLGVTQYF. The chain has TRBV2 and TRBJ2-5, with D possibly called TRBD1 or TRBD2 (5 bases each). The CDR3 length is 12 residues. Trimming took 3 bases from V and 7 from J, leaving 9 bases between them. Germline V gives CDR1 SNHLY, CDR2 FYNNEI. The full variable domain, its missing parts supplied by reference TRBV2 and TRBJ2-5, is EPEVTQTPSHQVTQMGQEVILRCVPISNHLYFYWYRQILGQKVEFLVSFYNNEISEKSEIFDDQFSVERPDGSNFTLKIRSTKLEDSAMYFCASSDLGVTQYFGPGTRLLVL.

The gene calls are TRBV9 and TRBJ1-3; no definite D call. CDR3 length: 15 amino acids. CDR1 SGDLS and CDR2 YYNGEE come from the germline V gene. The V end was cut by 0 bases, the J end by 0 bases, with 7 bases between. Written as DNA, the CDR3 is TGTGCCAGCAGCGTAGGAGTTCGCTCTGGAAACACCATATATTTT. Its translation: CASSVGVRSGNTIYF.

The chain employs TRBV28 and TRBJ2-1; 11 nucleotides align to TRBD2. The V gene's germline CDR1 is MDHEN and CDR2 SYDVKM. The trim removed 3 bases at V and 5 bases at J, leaving 3 bases unmatched. The CDR3 loop spans 15 amino acids. CDR3 amino acids: CASSFPTSGNNEQFF. The CDR3, as DNA: TGTGCCAGCAGTTTTCCGACTAGCGGGAACAATGAGCAGTTCTTC.

This clone was found once. The J gene is TRBJ2-3, the V gene TRBV4-2; D possibly corresponds to TRBD2 (5 bases). The germline CDR1 and CDR2 sequences are LGHNA and YNFKEQ. The V and J ends lost 0 bases and 6 bases respectively, with 13 bases between them. This CDR3 comprises 15 residues. CDR3: CASSQEWVLADTQYF. The CDR3 DNA reads as TGTGCCAGCAGCCAAGAATGGGTCCTAGCTGATACGCAGTATTTT.

This clone was observed a handful of times. J is TRBJ2-7 and V is TRBV7-7; D unresolved. Per the germline V gene, CDR1 is SSHAT and CDR2 is FNYEAQ (reference sequence). Between the trimmed V and J ends, which lost 8 bases and 7 bases, there was a span of 15 bases. This CDR3 spans 12 amino acids. Written as DNA, the CDR3 is TGTGCCAGCGGAAATCCAAGGCAGGAGCAGTACTTC. Its translation: CASGNPRQEQYF.

V is TRBV30 and J is TRBJ2-3; 15 bases are shared with TRBD2. The germline V gene encodes CDR1 GTSNPN and CDR2 SVGIG (reference sequence). Germline trimming cut 5 bases from V and 3 bases from J; bases unmatched to any gene: 6. This CDR3 has 16 residues. The CDR3 DNA follows: TGTGCCTGGGGACTAGCGGGAGGGGGTGGAACAGATACGCAGTATTTT. Its protein is CAWGLAGGGGTDTQYF.

This chain uses TRBV29-1 with TRBJ2-7, with no clear D. Germline CDR1 and CDR2: SQVTM and ANQGSEA. This CDR3 contains 12 residues. Trimming took off 6 bases at V and 2 bases at J, with 11 bases between the two ends. The CDR3 DNA reads TGCAGCGTCTCCCTGAACACCTACGAGCAGTACTTC. This codes for CSVSLNTYEQYF.

The CDR3 here is CASSLGNYGYTF. CDR3 sequence (DNA): TGTGCCAGCAGCCTTGGGAACTATGGCTACACCTTC. V and J are TRBV7-2 and TRBJ1-2; D not certain. This CDR3 is built from 12 residues. CDR1 SGHTA and CDR2 FQGNSA come from the germline V gene. V lost 5 bases and J lost 2, with 6 bases in between.